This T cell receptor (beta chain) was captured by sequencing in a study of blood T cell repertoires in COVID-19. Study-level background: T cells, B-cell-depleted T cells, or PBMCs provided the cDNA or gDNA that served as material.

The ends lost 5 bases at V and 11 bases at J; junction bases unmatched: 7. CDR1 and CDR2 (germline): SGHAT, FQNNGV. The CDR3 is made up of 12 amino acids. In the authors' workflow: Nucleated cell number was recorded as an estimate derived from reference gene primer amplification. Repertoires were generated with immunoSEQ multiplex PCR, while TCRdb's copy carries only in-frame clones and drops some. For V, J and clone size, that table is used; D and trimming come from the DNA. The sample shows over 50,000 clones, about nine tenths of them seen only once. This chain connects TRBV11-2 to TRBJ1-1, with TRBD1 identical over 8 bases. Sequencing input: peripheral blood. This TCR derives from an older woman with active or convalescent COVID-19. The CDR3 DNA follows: TGTGCCAGCAGCGTGGACAGGGTCAAGGCTTTCTTT. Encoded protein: CASSVDRVKAFF.